The sequence of this TCR beta chain was determined in a study of OX40 agonist ivuxolimab in advanced cancers. The sampling schedule covered blood at baseline, cycle 4 day 1, and cycle 7 day 1. In regard to this clone: The junction departs from germline at one end; a sequencing error may be responsible.

TCRdb's copy holds only in-frame clones and misses some; the assay was immunoSEQ multiplex PCR. Here the sample spans approximately 80,000 clones, 90% to 95% being singletons. The CDR3 has 15 residues. Germline V gene sequence: CDR1 MGHDK, CDR2 SYGVNS. This rearrangement joins TRBV25-1 to TRBJ2-7; D may be TRBD2 (6 bases). This sample comprised CD4+ or CD8+ T cells sorted from blood, obtained in a trial of the OX40 agonist ivuxolimab. The source of this sequence is an adult with an advanced solid tumor such as melanoma, head and neck, liver or kidney cancer. The CDR3 reads CATSLGGVGSYEQYF. The CDR3 region has the DNA TGTGCCACCAGTCTGGGGGGAGTAGGCTCCTACGAGCAGTACTTC.